The 11 T cell receptor beta chains in this list originate from one sample, sequenced in a study of vaccination and CD4 T cells after COVID-19. Sequenced with the Oncomine TCR Beta short-read assay was DNA taken from cultured CD4+ T cells. TCRdb used MiXCR to reprocess the PCR reads, holding one entry per CDR3 protein. The repertoire consists of 10,000 to 15,000 distinct CDR3 sequences, with more than 55% occurring once and the leading ten covering approximately 16%. Their specific antigens are unknown. The treatment is: approximately nine-day PBMC culture with coronavirus spike peptide pools or control peptides (ViraFEST assay). Material: CD4+ T cells from blood, cultured in vitro. The receptor source for this set is a human donor who had recovered from COVID-19.

J is TRBJ2-6 and V is TRBV7-2; weak D call: TRBD2 (5 bases). The germline V gene encodes CDR1 SGHTA and CDR2 FQGNSA. Trimming removed 5 bases at V and 2 bases at J, with 13 bases between. The CDR3 consists of 16 residues. This CDR3 is CASSKSTGTGANVLTF. CDR3 in DNA: TGTGCCAGCAGCAAATCGACGGGAACTGGGGCCAACGTCCTGACTTTC.

This clonotype was counted a few times. The chain couples TRBV10-3 to TRBJ2-7, with 9 bases matching TRBD2. The CDR3 has 13 residues. Germline V gene sequence: CDR1 ENHRY, CDR2 SYGVKD. Trimming cost V 6 bases and J 1 base; bases outside gene matches: 1. In nucleotides, the CDR3 is TGTGCCATCAGGAGCGGGGGGTCCTACGAGCAGTACTTC. Amino acids: CAIRSGGSYEQYF.

This clonotype has a handful of counts. V usage is TRBV24-1 and J usage is TRBJ1-1; D is possibly TRBD1 (5 bases). This CDR3 spans 16 amino acids. Germline CDR1 is KGHDR and CDR2 is SFDVKD. V shed 2 bases and J shed 4 bases, with 16 bases lying between them. The CDR3 protein is CATSDSTPGGSTEAFF. The DNA for the CDR3 is TGTGCCACCAGTGATTCCACACCCGGGGGGAGCACTGAAGCTTTCTTT.

This clonotype has a handful of counts. CDR3 protein: CASSYSWGHQPQHF. CDR3 sequence (DNA): TGTGCCAGCAGTTACTCCTGGGGTCATCAGCCCCAGCATTTT. V usage is TRBV6-5 and J usage is TRBJ1-5; D not resolved. V was clipped by 0 bases and J by 5 bases, with 8 bases between them. Germline lookup yields CDR1 MNHEY and CDR2 SVGAGI. The CDR3 loop spans 14 amino acids.

This clonotype has more than one count but fewer than ten. The chain carries TRBV6-2 or TRBV6-3 and TRBJ1-5; D not certain. Germline values: CDR1 MNHEY, CDR2 SVGEGT. There are 13 residues in the CDR3. V dropped 2 bases and J dropped 10 bases, with 12 bases sitting between them. The CDR3 loop reads CASSYAHDRPQHF. In DNA, the CDR3 is TGTGCCAGCAGTTACGCTCATGATCGTCCCCAGCATTTT.

The chain recombines TRBV28 with TRBJ2-3, with TRBD1 matching over 10 bases. CDR1 is MDHEN and CDR2 is SYDVKM in the germline V gene. The CDR3 is made up of 15 amino acids. The V gene end was trimmed by 7 bases and the J gene end by 6 bases; junction bases not matched to a gene: 10. The CDR3 here is CASTMGQGSVDTQYF. DNA of the CDR3: TGTGCCAGCACTATGGGACAGGGGTCGGTGGATACGCAGTATTTT.

The chain uses TRBV19 and TRBJ2-4, with TRBD1 as a possible D gene (6 bases). Per germline, CDR1 LNHDA and CDR2 SQIVND (reference sequence). The CDR3 runs to 21 residues. V lost 6 bases to trimming and J lost 0 bases, with 30 bases between them. The CDR3 sequence is CASSPPKYRAGQGIAKNIQYF. Written as DNA, the CDR3 is TGTGCCAGTAGCCCTCCAAAATACAGGGCTGGTCAAGGGATAGCCAAAAACATTCAGTACTTC.

The chain joins TRBV6-4 to TRBJ2-1; TRBD2 matches 9 bases. Germline lookup yields CDR1 MRHNA and CDR2 SNTAGT. CDR3 length: 15 residues. Trimming cost V 3 bases and J 0 bases; bases outside gene matches: 0. CDR3 bases: TGTGCCAGCAGTGAGACTAGCGGCTCCTACAATGAGCAGTTCTTC. This gives the protein CASSETSGSYNEQFF.

This clonotype was observed a few times. The chain has TRBV5-4 and TRBJ2-3; D remains ambiguous. From germline, CDR1 is SGHNT and CDR2 YYREEE (reference sequence). The CDR3 consists of 14 residues. Trimming took off 4 bases at V and 5 bases at J, with 14 bases between the two ends. The CDR3 region is CASSPPRSIDTQYF. The CDR3 DNA sequence: TGTGCCAGCAGCCCTCCTCGCAGTATAGATACGCAGTATTTT.

V usage is TRBV19 and J usage is TRBJ1-5, with TRBD1 identical over 10 bases. V trimming: 3 bases; J trimming: 7 bases; junction bases outside the gene matches: 12. CDR3 length equals 17 residues. From germline, CDR1 is LNHDA and CDR2 SQIVND (reference sequence). CDR3 nucleotides: TGTGCCAGTAGTATGGAATTAGGACAGGGGGTAAAACAGCCCCAGCATTTT. Its protein is CASSMELGQGVKQPQHF. Full variable domain (remainder filled in from reference TRBV19 and TRBJ1-5): DGGITQSPKYLFRKEGQNVTLSCEQNLNHDAMYWYRQDPGQGLRLIYYSQIVNDFQKGDIAEGYSVSREKKESFPLTVTSAQKNPTAFYLCASSMELGQGVKQPQHFGDGTRLSIL.

The gene calls are TRBV7-3 and TRBJ2-2; tentative D call: TRBD2 (5 bases). This CDR3 has 15 residues. V gave up 5 bases and J gave up 5 bases, with 15 bases separating them. Germline CDR1 and CDR2: SGHTA and FQGTGA. The CDR3 loop is CASSPAGRRTGELFF. CDR3 nucleotides: TGTGCCAGCAGCCCCGCGGGTCGGAGAACCGGGGAGCTGTTTTTT.